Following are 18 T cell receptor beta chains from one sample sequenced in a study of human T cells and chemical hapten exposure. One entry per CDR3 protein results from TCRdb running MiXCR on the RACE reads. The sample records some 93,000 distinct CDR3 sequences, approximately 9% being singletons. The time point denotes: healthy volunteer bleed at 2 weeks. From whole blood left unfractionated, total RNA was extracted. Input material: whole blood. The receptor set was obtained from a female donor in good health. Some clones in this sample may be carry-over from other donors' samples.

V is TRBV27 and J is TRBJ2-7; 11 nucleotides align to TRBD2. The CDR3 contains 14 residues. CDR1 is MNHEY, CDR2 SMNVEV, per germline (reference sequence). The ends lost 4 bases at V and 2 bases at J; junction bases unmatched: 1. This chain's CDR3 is CASSSSGGTYEQYF. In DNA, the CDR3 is TGTGCCAGCAGTTCTAGCGGGGGGACCTACGAGCAGTACTTC.

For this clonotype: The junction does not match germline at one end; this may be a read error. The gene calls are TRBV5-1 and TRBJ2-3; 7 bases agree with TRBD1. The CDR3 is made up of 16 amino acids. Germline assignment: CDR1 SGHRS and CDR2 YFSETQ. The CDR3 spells CASSPQNRGNTDAQYF. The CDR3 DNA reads TGCGCCAGCAGCCCTCAAAACAGGGGAAACACAGATGCGCAGTATTTT.

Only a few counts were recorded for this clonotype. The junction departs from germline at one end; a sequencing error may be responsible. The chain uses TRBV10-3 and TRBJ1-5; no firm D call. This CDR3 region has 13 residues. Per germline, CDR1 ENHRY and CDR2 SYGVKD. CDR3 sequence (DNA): TGTGCCATCAGTGAGTCAGGGCCCCAGCGCCAGCATTTT. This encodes CAISESGPQRQHF.

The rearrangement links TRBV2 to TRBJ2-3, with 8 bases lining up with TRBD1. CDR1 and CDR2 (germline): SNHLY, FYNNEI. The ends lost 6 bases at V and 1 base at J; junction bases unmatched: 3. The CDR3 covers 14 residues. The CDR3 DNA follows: TGTGCCAGCAGGCCGACAGGGGGCACAGATACGCAGTATTTT. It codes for CASRPTGGTDTQYF.

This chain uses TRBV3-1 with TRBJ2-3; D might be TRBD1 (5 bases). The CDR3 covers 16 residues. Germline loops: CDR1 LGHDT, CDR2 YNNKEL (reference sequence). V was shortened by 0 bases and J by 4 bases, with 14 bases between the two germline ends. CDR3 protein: CASSQDVTPRADTQYF. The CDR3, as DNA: TGTGCCAGCAGCCAAGATGTGACCCCCAGGGCAGATACGCAGTATTTT.

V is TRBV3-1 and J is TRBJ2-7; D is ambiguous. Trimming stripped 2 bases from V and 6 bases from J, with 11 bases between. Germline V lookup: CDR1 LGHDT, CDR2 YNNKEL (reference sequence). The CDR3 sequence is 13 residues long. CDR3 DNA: TGTGCCAGCAGCCAAAGGGCCGGGCCCGAGCAGTACTTC. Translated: CASSQRAGPEQYF.

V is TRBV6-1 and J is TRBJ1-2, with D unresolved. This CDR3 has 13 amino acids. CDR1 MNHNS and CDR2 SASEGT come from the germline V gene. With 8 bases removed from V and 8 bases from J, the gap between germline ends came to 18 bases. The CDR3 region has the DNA TGTGCCAGCTTATCCTGGCAGAGCTACGGCTACACCTTC. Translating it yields CASLSWQSYGYTF.

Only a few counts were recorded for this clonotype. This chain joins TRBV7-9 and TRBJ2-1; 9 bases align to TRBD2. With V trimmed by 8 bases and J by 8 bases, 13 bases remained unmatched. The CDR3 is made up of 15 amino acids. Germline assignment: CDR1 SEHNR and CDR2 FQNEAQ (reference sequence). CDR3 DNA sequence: TGTGCCAGCCGACCCGGCGGGAGGGCCAGGGATGAGCAGTTCTTC. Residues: CASRPGGRARDEQFF.

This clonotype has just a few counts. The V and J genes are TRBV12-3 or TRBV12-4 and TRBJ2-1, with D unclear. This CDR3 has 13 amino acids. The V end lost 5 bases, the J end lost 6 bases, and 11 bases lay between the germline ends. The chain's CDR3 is CASSLSVANEQFF. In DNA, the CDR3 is TGTGCCAGCAGTCTATCGGTCGCCAATGAGCAGTTCTTC.

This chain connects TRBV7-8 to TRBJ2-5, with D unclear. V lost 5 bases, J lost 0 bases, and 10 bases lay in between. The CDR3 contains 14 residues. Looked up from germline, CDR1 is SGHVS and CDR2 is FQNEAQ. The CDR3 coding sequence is TGTGCCAGCAGCCCCACAGAGTACCAAGAGACCCAGTACTTC. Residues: CASSPTEYQETQYF.

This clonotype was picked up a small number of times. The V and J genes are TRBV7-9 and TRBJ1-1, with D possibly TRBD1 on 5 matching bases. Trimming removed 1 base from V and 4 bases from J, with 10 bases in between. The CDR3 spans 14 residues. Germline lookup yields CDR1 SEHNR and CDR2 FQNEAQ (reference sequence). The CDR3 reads CASSLVGVGTEAFF. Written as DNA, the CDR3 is TGTGCCAGCAGCTTAGTGGGGGTAGGCACTGAAGCTTTCTTT.

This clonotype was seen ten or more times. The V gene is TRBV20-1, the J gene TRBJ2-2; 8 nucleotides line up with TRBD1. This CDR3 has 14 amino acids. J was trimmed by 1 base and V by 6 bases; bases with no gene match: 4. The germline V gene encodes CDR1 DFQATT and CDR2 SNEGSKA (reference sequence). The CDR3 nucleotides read TGCAGTGCCGACAGGGGCGGGAACACCGGGGAGCTGTTTTTT. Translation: CSADRGGNTGELFF.

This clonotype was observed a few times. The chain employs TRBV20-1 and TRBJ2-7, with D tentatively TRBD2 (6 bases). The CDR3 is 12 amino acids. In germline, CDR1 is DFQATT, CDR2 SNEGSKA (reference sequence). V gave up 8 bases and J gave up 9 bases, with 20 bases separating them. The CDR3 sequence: CSPNTGVTGQYF. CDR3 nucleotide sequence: TGCAGTCCCAACACGGGGGTTACGGGGCAGTACTTC.

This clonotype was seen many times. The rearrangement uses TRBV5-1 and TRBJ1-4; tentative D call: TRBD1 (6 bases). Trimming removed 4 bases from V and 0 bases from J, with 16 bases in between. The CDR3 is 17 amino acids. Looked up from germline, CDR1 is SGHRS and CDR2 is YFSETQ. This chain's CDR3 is CASSKWTAQATNEKLFF. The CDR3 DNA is TGCGCCAGCAGCAAATGGACAGCCCAAGCAACTAATGAAAAACTGTTTTTT.

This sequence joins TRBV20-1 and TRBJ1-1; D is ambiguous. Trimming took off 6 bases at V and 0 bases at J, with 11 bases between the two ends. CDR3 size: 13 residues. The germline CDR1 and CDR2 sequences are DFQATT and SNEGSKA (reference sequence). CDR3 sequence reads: CSARPSMNTEAFF. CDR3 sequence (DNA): TGCAGTGCGCGGCCATCTATGAACACTGAAGCTTTCTTT.

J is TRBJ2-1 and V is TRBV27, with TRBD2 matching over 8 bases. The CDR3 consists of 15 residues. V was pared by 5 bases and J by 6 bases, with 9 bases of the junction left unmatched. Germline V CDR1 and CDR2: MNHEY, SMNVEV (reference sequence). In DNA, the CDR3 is TGTGCCAGCAGTCTAACAGCGGGAGTTGGCAATGAGCAGTTCTTC. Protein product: CASSLTAGVGNEQFF.

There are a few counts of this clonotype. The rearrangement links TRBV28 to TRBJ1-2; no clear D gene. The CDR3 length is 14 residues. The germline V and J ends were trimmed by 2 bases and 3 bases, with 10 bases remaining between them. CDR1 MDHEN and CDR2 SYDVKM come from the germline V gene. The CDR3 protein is CASSLQTPDYGYTF. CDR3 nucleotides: TGTGCCAGCAGTTTACAGACCCCCGACTATGGCTACACCTTC.

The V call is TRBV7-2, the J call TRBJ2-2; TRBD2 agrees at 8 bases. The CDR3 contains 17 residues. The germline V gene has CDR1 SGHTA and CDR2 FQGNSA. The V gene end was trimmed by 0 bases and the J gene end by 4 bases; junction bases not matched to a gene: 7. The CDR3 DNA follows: TGTGCCAGCAGCTTAGCGGGGTTACTAGCGGCCACCGGGGAGCTGTTTTTT. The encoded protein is CASSLAGLLAATGELFF. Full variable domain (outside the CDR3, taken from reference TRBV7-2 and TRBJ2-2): GAGVSQSPSNKVTEKGKDVELRCDPISGHTALYWYRQSLGQGLEFLIYFQGNSAPDKSGLPSDRFSAERTGGSVSTLTIQRTQQEDSAVYLCASSLAGLLAATGELFFGEGSRLTVL.